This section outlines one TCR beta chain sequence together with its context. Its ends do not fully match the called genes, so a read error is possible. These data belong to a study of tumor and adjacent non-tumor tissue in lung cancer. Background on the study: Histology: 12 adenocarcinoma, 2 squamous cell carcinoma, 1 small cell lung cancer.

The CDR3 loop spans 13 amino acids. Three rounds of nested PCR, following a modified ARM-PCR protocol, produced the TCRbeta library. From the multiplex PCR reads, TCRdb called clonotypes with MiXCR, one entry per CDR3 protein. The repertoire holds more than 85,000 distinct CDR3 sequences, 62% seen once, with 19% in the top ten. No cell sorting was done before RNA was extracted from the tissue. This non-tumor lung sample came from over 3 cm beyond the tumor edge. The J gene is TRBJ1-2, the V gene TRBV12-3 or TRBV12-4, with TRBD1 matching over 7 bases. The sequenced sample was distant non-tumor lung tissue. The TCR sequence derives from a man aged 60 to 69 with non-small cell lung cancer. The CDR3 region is CAGSSTGDYGYTF. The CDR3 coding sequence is TGTGCCGGCAGTTCTACAGGGGACTATGGCTACACCTTC.